The source of this TCR beta chain is a study of PD-L1 blockade in urothelial cancer. As for the study in general: Bladder-origin urothelial cancer in males covered about 90% of the roughly 30 patients. Enrolled patients had been treated previously with 0 to 3 chemotherapy regimens. After treatment start, blood was analyzed at 3 weeks (second dose) and at 6 weeks.

The V gene's germline CDR1 is SGHKS and CDR2 YYEKEE (reference sequence). V gave up 9 bases and J gave up 5 bases; unmatched junction bases: 7. This CDR3 is built from 13 residues. Templates that were synthetic TCR analogs were spiked into each PCR. Profiling relied on immunoSEQ multiplex PCR, and the TCRdb table lists in-frame clones only, not all of them. The data contain fewer than 50,000 clones, more than 65% of them singletons. As for time point: pretreatment peripheral blood. V gene TRBV5-5 combines with J gene TRBJ1-2; 10 positions agree with TRBD1. This receptor was obtained from a man aged 70 or older with urothelial cancer. The sample was PBMCs, taken around atezolizumab (anti-PD-L1) treatment. The CDR3 region has the DNA TGTGCCACCAGGGGACAGGGGCGGTATGGCTACACCTTC. This translates into CATRGQGRYGYTF.